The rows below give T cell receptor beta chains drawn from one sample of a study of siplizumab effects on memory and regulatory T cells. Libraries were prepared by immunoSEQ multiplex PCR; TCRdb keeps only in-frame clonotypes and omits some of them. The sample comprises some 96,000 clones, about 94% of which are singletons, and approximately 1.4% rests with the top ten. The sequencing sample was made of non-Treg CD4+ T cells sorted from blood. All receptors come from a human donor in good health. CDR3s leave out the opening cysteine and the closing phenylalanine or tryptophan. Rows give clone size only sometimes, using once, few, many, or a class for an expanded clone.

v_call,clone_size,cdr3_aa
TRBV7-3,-,ASSLTLAGVDEQY
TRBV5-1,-,ASSLLMDRNTGELF
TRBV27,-,ASSSLGRGHDTQY
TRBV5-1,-,ASSLDTSGSGEQY
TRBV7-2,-,ASSLRGLFLNEQF
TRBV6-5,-,ASRWTSGPGWTQY
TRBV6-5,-,AIRKTGAETQY
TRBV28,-,ASSWTGSAYGYT
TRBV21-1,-,ASTDPYQPQH
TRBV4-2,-,ASSTGTSGQETQY
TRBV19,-,ASSIRRSVVEIPGTGKRYGYT
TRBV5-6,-,ASSLGGLSYEQY
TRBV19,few,ASSMRGDTEAF
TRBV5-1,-,ASSFLPGTISSYEQY
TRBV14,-,ASSQGSGDIQY
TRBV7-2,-,ASSPARGVVEQF
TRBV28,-,ASGRWGFEAF